This T cell receptor (beta chain) emerged from a study of control samples from healthy donors and cancer patients. J gave up 1 base and V 0 bases, and 3 bases lay outside the gene matches. Per the germline V gene, CDR1 is LGHNA and CDR2 is YSLEER. The CDR3 is made up of 15 amino acids. The table came from immunoSEQ multiplex PCR; TCRdb's copy has only in-frame clones and leaves some out. Here the sample spans 30,000 to 35,000 clones, 86% being singletons. Source material: PBMCs. The chain carries TRBV4-3 and TRBJ2-7; the match to TRBD2 covers 7 bases. The TCR sequence derives from a woman aged 40 to 50 with lung cancer. The CDR3 sequence: CASSQDVGGSYEQYF. The DNA for the CDR3 is TGCGCCAGCAGCCAAGATGTCGGGGGGTCCTACGAGCAGTACTTC.